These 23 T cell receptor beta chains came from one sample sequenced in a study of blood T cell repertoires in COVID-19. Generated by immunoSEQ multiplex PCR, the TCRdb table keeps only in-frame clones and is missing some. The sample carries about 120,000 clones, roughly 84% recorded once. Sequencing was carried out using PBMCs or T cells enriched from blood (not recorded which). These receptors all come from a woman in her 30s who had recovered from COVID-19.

The CDR3 DNA reads as TGTGCCAGCAGCGTAGGAATGAGACAGGGGGCCAGGAGGGGCTACACCTTC. Translation gives CASSVGMRQGARRGYTF. The chain couples TRBV9 to TRBJ1-2; 10 nucleotides agree with TRBD1. The CDR3 is 17 amino acids. CDR1 is SGDLS and CDR2 is YYNGEE in the germline V gene. J gave up 8 bases and V 0 bases, and 13 bases lay outside the gene matches.

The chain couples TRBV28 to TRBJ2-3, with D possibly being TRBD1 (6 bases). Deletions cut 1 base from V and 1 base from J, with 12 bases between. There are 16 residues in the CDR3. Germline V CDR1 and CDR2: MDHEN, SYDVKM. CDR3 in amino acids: CASSLLETGRTDTQYF. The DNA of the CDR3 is TGTGCCAGCAGTTTATTGGAGACAGGCCGCACAGATACGCAGTATTTT.

For the CDR3, the DNA is TGTGCCAGCAGCTTAGATGGAGTGGGGCGTTACGAGCAGTACTTC. Its translation: CASSLDGVGRYEQYF. The V call is TRBV7-9, the J call TRBJ2-7; D may be TRBD1 (5 bases). CDR3 length: 15 amino acids. Germline V gives CDR1 SEHNR, CDR2 FQNEAQ (reference sequence). V lost 1 base and J lost 4, with 14 bases in between.

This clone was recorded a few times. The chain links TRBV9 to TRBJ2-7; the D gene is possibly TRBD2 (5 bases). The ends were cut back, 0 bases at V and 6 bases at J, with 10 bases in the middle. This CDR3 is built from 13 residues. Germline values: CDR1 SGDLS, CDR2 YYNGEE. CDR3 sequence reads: CASSVGGLGEQYF. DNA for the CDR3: TGTGCCAGCAGCGTAGGTGGACTTGGCGAGCAGTACTTC.

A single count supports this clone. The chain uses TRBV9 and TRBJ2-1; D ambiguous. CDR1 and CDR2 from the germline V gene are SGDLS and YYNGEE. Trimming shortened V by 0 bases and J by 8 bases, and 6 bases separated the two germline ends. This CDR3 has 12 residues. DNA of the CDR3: TGTGCCAGCAGCGTAGACGCGTATGAGCAGTTCTTC. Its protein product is CASSVDAYEQFF.

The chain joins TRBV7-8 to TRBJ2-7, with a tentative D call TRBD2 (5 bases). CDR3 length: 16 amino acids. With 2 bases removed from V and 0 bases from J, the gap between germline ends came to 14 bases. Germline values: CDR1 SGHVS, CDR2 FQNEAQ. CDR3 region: CASSLIGGPISYEQYF. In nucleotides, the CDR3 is TGTGCCAGCAGCTTAATAGGCGGGCCGATCTCCTACGAGCAGTACTTC.

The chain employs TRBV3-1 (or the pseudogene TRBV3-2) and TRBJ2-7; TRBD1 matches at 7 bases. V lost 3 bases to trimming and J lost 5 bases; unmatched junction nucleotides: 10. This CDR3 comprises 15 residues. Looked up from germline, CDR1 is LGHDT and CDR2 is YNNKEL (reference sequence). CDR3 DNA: TGTGCCAGCAGCCAGGCACAGGGGTGTGAGCACGAGCAGTACTTC. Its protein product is CASSQAQGCEHEQYF.

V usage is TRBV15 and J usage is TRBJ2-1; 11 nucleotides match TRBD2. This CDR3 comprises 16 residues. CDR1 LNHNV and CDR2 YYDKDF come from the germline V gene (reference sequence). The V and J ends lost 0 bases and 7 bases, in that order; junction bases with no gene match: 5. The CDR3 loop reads CATSRDAGLAENEQFF. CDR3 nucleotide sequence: TGTGCCACCAGCAGAGATGCGGGACTAGCGGAAAATGAGCAGTTCTTC.

The CDR3 region is CSAATGTAYEQYF. As DNA, the CDR3 is TGCAGCGCTGCGACAGGGACAGCGTACGAGCAGTACTTC. This chain links TRBV29-1 with TRBJ2-7; 7 positions agree with TRBD1. Germline CDR1 is SQVTM and CDR2 is ANQGSEA. With 7 bases clipped from V and 4 bases from J, the junction kept 10 bases outside the gene matches. This CDR3 comprises 13 residues.

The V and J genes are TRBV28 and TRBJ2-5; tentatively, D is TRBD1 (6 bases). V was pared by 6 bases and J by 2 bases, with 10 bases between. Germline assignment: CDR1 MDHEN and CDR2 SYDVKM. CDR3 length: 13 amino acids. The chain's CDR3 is CASSPDSQETQYF. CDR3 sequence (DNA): TGTGCCAGCAGCCCGGACAGTCAAGAGACCCAGTACTTC. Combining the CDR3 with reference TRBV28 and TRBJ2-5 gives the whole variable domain DVKVTQSSRYLVKRTGEKVFLECVQDMDHENMFWYRQDPGLGLRLIYFSYDVKMKEKGDIPEGYSVSREKKERFSLILESASTNQTSMYLCASSPDSQETQYFGPGTRLLVL.

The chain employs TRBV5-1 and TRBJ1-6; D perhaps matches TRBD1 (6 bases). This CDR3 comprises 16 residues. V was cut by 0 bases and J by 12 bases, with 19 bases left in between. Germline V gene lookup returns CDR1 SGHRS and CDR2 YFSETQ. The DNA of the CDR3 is TGCGCCAGCAGCTTGGGCCTCGAGGACAGCCTACTACCCCTCCACTTT. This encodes CASSLGLEDSLLPLHF.

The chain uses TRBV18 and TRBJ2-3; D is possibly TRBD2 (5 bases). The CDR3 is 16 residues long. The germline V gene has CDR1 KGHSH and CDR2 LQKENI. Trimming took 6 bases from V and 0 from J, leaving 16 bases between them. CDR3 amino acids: CASSSTGTPSTDTQYF. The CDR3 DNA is TGTGCCAGCTCTTCGACGGGAACCCCTAGCACAGATACGCAGTATTTT.

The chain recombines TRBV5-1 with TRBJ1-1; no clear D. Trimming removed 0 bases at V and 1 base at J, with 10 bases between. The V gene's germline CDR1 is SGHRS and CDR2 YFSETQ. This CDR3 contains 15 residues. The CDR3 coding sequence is TGCGCCAGCAGCTTGGCAGGCAGCCAGAACACTGAAGCTTTCTTT. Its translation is CASSLAGSQNTEAFF. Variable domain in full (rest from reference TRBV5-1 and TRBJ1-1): KAGVTQTPRYLIKTRGQQVTLSCSPISGHRSVSWYQQTPGQGLQFLFEYFSETQRNKGNFPGRFSGRQFSNSRSEMNVSTLELGDSALYLCASSLAGSQNTEAFFGQGTRLTVV.

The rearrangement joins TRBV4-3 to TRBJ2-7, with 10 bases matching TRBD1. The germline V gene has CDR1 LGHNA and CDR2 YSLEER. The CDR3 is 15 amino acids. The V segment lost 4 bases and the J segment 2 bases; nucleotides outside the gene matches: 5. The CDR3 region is CASSPGTGEAYEQYF. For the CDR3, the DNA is TGCGCCAGCAGCCCCGGGACAGGGGAGGCCTACGAGCAGTACTTC.

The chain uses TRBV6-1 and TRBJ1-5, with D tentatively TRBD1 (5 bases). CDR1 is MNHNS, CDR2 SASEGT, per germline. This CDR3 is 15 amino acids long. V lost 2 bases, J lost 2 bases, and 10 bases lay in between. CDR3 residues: CASSEWGGGNQPQHF. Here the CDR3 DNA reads TGTGCCAGCAGTGAATGGGGAGGGGGCAATCAGCCCCAGCATTTT.

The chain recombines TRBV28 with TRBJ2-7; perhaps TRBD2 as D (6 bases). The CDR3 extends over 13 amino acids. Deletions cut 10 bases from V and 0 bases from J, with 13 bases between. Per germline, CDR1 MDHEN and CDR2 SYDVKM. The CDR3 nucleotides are TGTGCCACCCGCAGGGACTCCTCCTACGAGCAGTACTTC. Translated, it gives CATRRDSSYEQYF.

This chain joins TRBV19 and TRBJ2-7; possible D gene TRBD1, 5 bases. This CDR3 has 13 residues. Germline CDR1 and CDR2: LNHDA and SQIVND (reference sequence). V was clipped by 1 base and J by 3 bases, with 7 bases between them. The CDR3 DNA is TGTGCCAGTAGTATAGGACAGTACTACGAGCAGTACTTC. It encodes CASSIGQYYEQYF.

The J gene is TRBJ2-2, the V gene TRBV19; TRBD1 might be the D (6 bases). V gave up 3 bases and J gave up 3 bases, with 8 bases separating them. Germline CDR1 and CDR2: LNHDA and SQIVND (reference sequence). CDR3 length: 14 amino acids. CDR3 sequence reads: CASSMGADTGELFF. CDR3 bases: TGTGCCAGTAGTATGGGGGCGGACACCGGGGAGCTGTTTTTT.

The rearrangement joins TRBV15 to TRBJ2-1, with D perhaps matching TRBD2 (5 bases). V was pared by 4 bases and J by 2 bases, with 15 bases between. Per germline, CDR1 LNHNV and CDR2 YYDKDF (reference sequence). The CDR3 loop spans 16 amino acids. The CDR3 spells CATSNYRDPTYNEQFF. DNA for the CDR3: TGTGCCACCAGCAATTACCGGGATCCGACCTACAATGAGCAGTTCTTC.

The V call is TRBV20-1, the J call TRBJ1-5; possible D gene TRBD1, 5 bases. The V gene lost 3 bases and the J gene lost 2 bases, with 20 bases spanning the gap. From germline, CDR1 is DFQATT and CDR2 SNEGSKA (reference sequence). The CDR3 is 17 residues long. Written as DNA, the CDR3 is TGCAGTGCTAGTTGGGGCGGCAGGGCTCGGGGCAATCAGCCCCAGCATTTT. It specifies CSASWGGRARGNQPQHF.

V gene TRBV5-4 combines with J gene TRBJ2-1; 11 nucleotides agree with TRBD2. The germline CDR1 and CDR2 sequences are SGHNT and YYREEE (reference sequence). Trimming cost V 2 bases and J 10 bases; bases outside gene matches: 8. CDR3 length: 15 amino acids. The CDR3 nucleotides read TGTGCCAGCAGCTTTACTAGCGGGAGTTCAGGGGAGCAGTTCTTC. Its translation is CASSFTSGSSGEQFF.

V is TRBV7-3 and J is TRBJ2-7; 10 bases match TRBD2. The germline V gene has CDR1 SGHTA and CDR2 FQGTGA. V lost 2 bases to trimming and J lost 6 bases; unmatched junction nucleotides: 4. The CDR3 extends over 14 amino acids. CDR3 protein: CASSLQREGGEQYF. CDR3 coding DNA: TGTGCCAGCAGCTTACAGCGGGAGGGCGGCGAGCAGTACTTC.

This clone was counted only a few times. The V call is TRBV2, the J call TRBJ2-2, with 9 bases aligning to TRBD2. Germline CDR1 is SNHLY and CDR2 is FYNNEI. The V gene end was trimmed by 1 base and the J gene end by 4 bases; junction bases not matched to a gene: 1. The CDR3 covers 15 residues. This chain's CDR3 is CASSEEGLATGELFF. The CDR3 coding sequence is TGTGCCAGCAGTGAAGAGGGACTAGCCACCGGGGAGCTGTTTTTT.